Detailed here is one TCR beta chain. The antigen is not known. This table comes from immunoSEQ multiplex PCR, and its TCRdb copy is limited to in-frame clones, with some not included. The sample lists about 84,000 clones, about 82% seen once, with 4.5% to 7% in the top ten. Germline values: CDR1 LNHDA, CDR2 SQIVND (reference sequence). Trimming shortened V by 6 bases and J by 4 bases, and 13 bases separated the two germline ends. The CDR3 is 14 residues long. The data were obtained in a study of T cell responses to AZD1222 COVID-19 vaccine. The study, taken as a whole, reports: Rises in breadth and depth of Spike-specific TCRs came after two AZD1222 doses. Donors skewed white British and female; clonal diversity was possibly underestimated. Seropositive at baseline were only a handful of AZD1222 recipients. The study sampled repertoires only after the peak T cell response.

Sequenced material: peripheral blood, taken 28 days after the second AZD1222 dose. The source is an adult who received the AZD1222 COVID-19 vaccine. The chain links TRBV19 to TRBJ2-1; unclear D gene. The CDR3 DNA sequence: TGTGCCAGTAGCGATGAAGGGTCTTACAATGAGCAGTTCTTC. Amino acids: CASSDEGSYNEQFF.